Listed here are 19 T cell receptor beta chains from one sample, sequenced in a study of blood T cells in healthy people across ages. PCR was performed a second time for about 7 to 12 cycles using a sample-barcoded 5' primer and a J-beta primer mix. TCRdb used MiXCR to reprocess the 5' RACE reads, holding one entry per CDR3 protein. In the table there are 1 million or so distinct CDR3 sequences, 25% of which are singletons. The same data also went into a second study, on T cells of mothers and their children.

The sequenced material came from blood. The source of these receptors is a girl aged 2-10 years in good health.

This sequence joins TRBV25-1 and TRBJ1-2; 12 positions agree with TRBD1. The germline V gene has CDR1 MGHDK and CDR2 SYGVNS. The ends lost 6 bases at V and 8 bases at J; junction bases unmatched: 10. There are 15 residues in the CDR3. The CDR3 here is CASRRQGQGAEGYTF. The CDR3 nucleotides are TGTGCCAGCAGGAGGCAGGGACAGGGGGCGGAGGGCTACACCTTC.

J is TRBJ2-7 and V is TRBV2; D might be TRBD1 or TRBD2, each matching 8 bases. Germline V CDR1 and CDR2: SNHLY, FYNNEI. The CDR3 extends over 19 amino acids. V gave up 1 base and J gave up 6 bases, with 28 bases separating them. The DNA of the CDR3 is TGTGCCAGCAGTGAAGATTGGACAGGGATAGCGGGAACCCACTCCGAGCAGTACTTC. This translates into CASSEDWTGIAGTHSEQYF.

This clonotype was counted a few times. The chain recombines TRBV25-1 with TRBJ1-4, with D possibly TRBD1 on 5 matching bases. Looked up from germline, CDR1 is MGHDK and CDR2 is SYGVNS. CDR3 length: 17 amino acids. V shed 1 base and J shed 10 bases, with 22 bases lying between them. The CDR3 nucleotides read TGTGCCAGCAGTGAATCTTCACAAGACCGGGCTACAGGAAAACTGTTTTTT. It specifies CASSESSQDRATGKLFF. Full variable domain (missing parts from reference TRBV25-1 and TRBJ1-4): EADIYQTPRYLVIGTGKKITLECSQTMGHDKMYWYQQDPGMELHLIHYSYGVNSTEKGDLSSESTVSRIRTEHFPLTLESARPSHTSQYLCASSESSQDRATGKLFFGSGTQLSVL.

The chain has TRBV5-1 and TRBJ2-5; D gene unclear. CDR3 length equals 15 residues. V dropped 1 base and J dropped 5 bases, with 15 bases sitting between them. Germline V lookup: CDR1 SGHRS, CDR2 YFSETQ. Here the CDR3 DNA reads TGCGCCAGCAGCTTGAACAGCCAGATAGGGGAGACCCAGTACTTC. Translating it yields CASSLNSQIGETQYF.

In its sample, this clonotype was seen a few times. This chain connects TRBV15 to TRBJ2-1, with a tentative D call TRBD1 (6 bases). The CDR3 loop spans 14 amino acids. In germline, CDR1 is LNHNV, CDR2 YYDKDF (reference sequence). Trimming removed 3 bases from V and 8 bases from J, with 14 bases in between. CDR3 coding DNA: TGTGCCACCAGCAGTGAGGGGGACGGATATGAGCAGTTCTTC. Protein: CATSSEGDGYEQFF.

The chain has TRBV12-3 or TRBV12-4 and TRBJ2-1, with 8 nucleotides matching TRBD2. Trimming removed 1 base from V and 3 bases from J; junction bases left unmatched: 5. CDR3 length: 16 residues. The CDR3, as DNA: TGTGCCAGCAGTTTAGTGGTGGGGACTAGCTACAATGAGCAGTTCTTC. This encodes CASSLVVGTSYNEQFF.

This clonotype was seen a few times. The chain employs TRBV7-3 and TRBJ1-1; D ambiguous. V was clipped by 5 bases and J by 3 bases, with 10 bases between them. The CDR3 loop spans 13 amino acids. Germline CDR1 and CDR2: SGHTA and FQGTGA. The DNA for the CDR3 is TGTGCCAGCAGCCCTTCGACGGACACTGAAGCTTTCTTT. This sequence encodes CASSPSTDTEAFF.

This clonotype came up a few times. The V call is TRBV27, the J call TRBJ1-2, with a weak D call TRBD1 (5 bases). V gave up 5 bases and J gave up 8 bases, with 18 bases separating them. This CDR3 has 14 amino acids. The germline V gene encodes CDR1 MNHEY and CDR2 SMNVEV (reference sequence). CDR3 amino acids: CASSPGGGAMGYTF. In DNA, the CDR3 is TGTGCCAGCAGTCCTGGGGGGGGTGCTATGGGCTACACCTTC.

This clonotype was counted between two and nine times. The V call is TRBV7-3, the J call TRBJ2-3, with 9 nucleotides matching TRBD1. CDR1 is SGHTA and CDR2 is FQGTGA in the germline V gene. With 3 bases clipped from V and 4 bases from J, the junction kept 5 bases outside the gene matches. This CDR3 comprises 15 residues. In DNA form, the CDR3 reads TGTGCCAGCAGCTTCACAGGGGGCGCGTCAGATACGCAGTATTTT. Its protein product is CASSFTGGASDTQYF.

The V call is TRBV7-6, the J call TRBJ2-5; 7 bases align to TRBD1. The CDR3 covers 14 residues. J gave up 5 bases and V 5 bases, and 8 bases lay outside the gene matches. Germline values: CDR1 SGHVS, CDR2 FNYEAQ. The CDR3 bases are TGTGCCAGCAGCCTGACAGGGTGGAGGGAGACCCAGTACTTC. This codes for CASSLTGWRETQYF.

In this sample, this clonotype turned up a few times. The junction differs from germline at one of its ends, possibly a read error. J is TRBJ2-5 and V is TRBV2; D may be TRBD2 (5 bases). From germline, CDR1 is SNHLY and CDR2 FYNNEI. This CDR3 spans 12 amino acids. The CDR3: CASSEPPWGEDF. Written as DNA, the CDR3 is TGTGCCAGCAGTGAGCCCCCCTGGGGAGAGGACTTC.

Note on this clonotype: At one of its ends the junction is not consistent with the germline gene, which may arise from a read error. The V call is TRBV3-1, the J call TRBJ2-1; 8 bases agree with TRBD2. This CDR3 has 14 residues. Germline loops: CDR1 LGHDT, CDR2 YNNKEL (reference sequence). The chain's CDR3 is CASSQVLGRTSLIF. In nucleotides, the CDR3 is TGTGCCAGCAGCCAAGTTCTTGGGCGGACTAGCCTAATCTTC.

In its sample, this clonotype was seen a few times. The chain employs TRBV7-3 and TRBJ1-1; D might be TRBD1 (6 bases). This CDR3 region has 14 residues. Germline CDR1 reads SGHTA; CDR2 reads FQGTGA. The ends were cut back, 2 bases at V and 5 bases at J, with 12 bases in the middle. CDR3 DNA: TGTGCCAGCAGCTTATTTCCACAGGGAACTGAAGCTTTCTTT. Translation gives CASSLFPQGTEAFF.

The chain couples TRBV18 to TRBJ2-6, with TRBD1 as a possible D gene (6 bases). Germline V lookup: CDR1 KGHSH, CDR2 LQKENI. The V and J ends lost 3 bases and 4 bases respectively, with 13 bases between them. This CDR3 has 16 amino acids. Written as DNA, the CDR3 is TGTGCCAGCTCACCGGGGGCGATGGCAGGGGCCAACGTCCTGACTTTC. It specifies CASSPGAMAGANVLTF.

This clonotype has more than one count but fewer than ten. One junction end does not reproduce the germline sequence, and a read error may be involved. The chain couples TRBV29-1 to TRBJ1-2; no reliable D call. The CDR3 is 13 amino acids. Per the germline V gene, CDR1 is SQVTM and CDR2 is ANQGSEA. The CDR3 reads CSGGPISVYGYTF. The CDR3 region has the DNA TGCAGCGGCGGACCGATATCAGTCTATGGCTATACCTTC. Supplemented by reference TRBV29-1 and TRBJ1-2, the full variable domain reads SAVISQKPSRDICQRGTSLTIQCQVDSQVTMMFWYRQQPGQSLTLIATANQGSEATYESGFVIDKFPISRPNLTFSTLTVSNMSPEDSSIYLCSGGPISVYGYTFGSGTRLTVV.

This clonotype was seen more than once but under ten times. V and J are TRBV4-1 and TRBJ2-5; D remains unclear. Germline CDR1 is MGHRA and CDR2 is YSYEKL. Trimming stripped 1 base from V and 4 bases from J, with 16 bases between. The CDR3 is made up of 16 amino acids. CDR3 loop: CASSQGPKSERETQYF. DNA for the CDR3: TGCGCCAGCAGCCAAGGTCCCAAATCGGAAAGAGAGACCCAGTACTTC.

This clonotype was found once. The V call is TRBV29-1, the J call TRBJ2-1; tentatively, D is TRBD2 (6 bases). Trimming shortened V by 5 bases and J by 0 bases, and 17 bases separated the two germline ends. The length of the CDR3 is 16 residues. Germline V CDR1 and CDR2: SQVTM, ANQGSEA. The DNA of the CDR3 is TGCAGCGTTTACAAGGGAGGAGGGAACTCCTACAATGAGCAGTTCTTC. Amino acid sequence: CSVYKGGGNSYNEQFF.

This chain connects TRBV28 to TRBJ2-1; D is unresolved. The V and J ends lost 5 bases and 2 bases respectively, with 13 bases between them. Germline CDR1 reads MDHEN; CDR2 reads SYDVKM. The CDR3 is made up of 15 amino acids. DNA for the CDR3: TGTGCCAGCAGTCCCTCCATAACGACCTACAATGAGCAGTTCTTC. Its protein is CASSPSITTYNEQFF.

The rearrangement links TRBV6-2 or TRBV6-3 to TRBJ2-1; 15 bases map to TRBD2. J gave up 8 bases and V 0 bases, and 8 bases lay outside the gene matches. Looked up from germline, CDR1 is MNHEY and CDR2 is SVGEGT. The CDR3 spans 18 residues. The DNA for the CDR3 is TGTGCCAGCAGTTACTCTTGGACTAGCGGGGGGGCCGTGGATGAGCAGTTCTTC. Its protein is CASSYSWTSGGAVDEQFF.